One TCR beta chain is described in this entry. Its antigen is still unknown. This sample stems from a study of T-cell memory formation after mild COVID-19. On the study more broadly: TCR clusters largely stayed donor specific. Points from the study as a whole: Mainly CM and EM harbored the contracting CD4+ clones; mainly EMRA harbored the CD8+ ones. A subset of responding clones appeared in pre-infection memory, suggesting cross-reactive memory joined.

CDR3 length: 12 residues. Germline V gives CDR1 KGHDR, CDR2 SFDVKD. The V and J ends lost 9 bases and 9 bases, in that order; junction bases with no gene match: 3. TCRdb used MiXCR to reprocess the 5' RACE reads, holding one entry per CDR3 protein. The sample has approximately 250,000 distinct CDR3 sequences; 15% to 17% are singletons. The sequence was obtained from an adult woman who had mild COVID-19 (a few samples of this study predate the infection). Cell type and time point are not known. Sequencing was carried out using PBMCs or a T cell subset sorted from them (not recorded which). V gene TRBV24-1 combines with J gene TRBJ2-6, with 8 bases aligning to TRBD1. CDR3 DNA sequence: TGTGCCACCGGGGGACAGGACAACGTCCTGACTTTC. It translates to CATGGQDNVLTF.